This record covers a single T cell receptor beta chain. These data originate in a study of yellow fever vaccine responses in identical twins. The junction had 6 bases not matched to a gene; V was cut back by 3 bases and J by 5 bases. This CDR3 has 15 residues. A single record per CDR3 protein comes from TCRdb applying MiXCR to the RT-PCR reads. The sample records tens of thousands of distinct CDR3 sequences, less than 70% being singletons. This chain links TRBV12-3 or TRBV12-4 with TRBJ1-5, with 8 bases lining up with TRBD1. This TCR came from a woman between 18 and 30 years old who received the yellow fever vaccine. The material was T cells from blood (PBMCs), unsorted or a sorted subset (not recorded which), obtained before or after yellow fever vaccination (not recorded which). In nucleotides, the CDR3 is TGTGCCAGCAGTTTGTTGTCAGGGGGCGATCAGCCCCAGCATTTT. This gives the protein CASSLLSGGDQPQHF.